A single sample is the source of the 13 T cell receptor beta chains below, sequenced in a study of breast tumors, draining lymph nodes, adjacent tissues. Samples came from axillary lymph nodes draining the breast cancer. TCRdb ran MiXCR on the multiplex PCR reads and lists one entry per CDR3 protein. Of about 270,000 distinct CDR3 sequences in the sample, around 31% were seen once. Material: axillary lymph node tissue. The receptors derive from a female donor with breast cancer. Some clones in this sample may be carry-over from other donors' samples.

This clonotype was detected many times. The chain uses TRBV5-6 and TRBJ2-1; 8 nucleotides match TRBD2. Germline CDR1 is SGHDT and CDR2 is YYEEEE. The CDR3 consists of 14 residues. V shed 4 bases, J shed 5 bases, and the junction held 5 bases outside the gene matches. Here the CDR3 reads CASSLSGVDNEQFF. The CDR3 region has the DNA TGTGCCAGCAGCCTTAGCGGGGTAGACAATGAGCAGTTCTTC.

With respect to this clonotype: Given a much more abundant clone one base away, this may be a read error. The conserved phenylalanine or tryptophan normally closing the CDR3 is absent here, so this likely arose from a read error. The V and J genes are TRBV7-9 and TRBJ2-5; 7 positions agree with TRBD1. V dropped 5 bases and J dropped 5; count of bases not matched to a gene: 8. The germline V gene has CDR1 SEHNR and CDR2 FQNEAQ (reference sequence). The CDR3 loop spans 14 amino acids. The CDR3 reads CASSNTGVGETQYL. CDR3 nucleotide sequence: TGTGCCAGCAGCAATACAGGGGTTGGGGAGACCCAGTACCTC.

This clonotype showed up many times. The chain joins TRBV28 to TRBJ2-3, with unresolved D. The germline V gene has CDR1 MDHEN and CDR2 SYDVKM. The CDR3 runs to 14 residues. Trimming removed 8 bases at V and 0 bases at J, with 12 bases between. CDR3 DNA sequence: TGTGCCAGCTTGAGTGTTGGAAGCACAGATACGCAGTATTTT. This gives the protein CASLSVGSTDTQYF.

This clonotype was counted ten times or more. The genes are TRBV20-1 and TRBJ2-7, with D perhaps assigned TRBD1 or TRBD2 (7 bases each). Trimming pared 5 bases from V and 2 bases from J, leaving 16 bases between. The CDR3 is 14 residues long. Germline-derived CDR1 and CDR2 are DFQATT and SNEGSKA (reference sequence). DNA of the CDR3: TGCAGTGCTGAAGGGGGGGACAGTACCTACGAGCAGTACTTC. As protein: CSAEGGDSTYEQYF.

This clonotype was found many times. The chain couples TRBV5-8 to TRBJ2-5; D perhaps matches TRBD2 (5 bases). The CDR3 extends over 15 amino acids. Germline V CDR1 and CDR2: SGHTS, YDEGEE. Trimming removed 2 bases at V and 1 base at J, with 12 bases between. The CDR3 DNA is TGTGCCAGCAGCTTCGAGGGTTACAGCCAAGAGACCCAGTACTTC. Its translation is CASSFEGYSQETQYF.

This clonotype was detected many times. The rearrangement links TRBV12-3 or TRBV12-4 to TRBJ2-3; D uncertain. The germline V and J ends were trimmed by 4 bases and 7 bases, with 12 bases remaining between them. CDR3 length equals 13 residues. The CDR3 nucleotides read TGTGCCAGCAGTTCGTACCTGGGGTATACGCAGTATTTT. Translated, it gives CASSSYLGYTQYF.

This clonotype occurred many times. The chain is built from TRBV20-1 and TRBJ2-7, with 11 nucleotides matching TRBD2. CDR1 is DFQATT and CDR2 is SNEGSKA in the germline V gene (reference sequence). The CDR3 consists of 15 residues. V trimming: 6 bases; J trimming: 3 bases; junction bases outside the gene matches: 10. DNA of the CDR3: TGCAGTGCCCCCCTGGGACTAGCGGATCTCTACGAGCAGTACTTC. This encodes CSAPLGLADLYEQYF.

To note about this clonotype: The CDR3 ends on some other residue instead of the conserved phenylalanine or tryptophan, so this is likely a read error. The rearrangement joins TRBV7-9 to TRBJ1-5, with a weak D call TRBD1 (5 bases). The germline V gene has CDR1 SEHNR and CDR2 FQNEAQ (reference sequence). The CDR3 consists of 14 residues. The CDR3 is CAGSQESGNQPQHL. The CDR3 region has the DNA TGTGCCGGCAGCCAAGAGTCAGGGAATCAGCCCCAGCATCTT.

About this clonotype itself: This could be a read error, since a much larger clone is one nucleotide away. This sequence joins TRBV20-1 and TRBJ2-1, with no clear D. The CDR3 extends over 11 amino acids. The germline V gene encodes CDR1 DFQATT and CDR2 SNEGSKA (reference sequence). The V gene lost 5 bases and the J gene lost 12 bases, with 14 bases spanning the gap. The CDR3, as DNA: TGCAGTGCTGCGGTTACGACTGTGCAGTTCTTC. It specifies CSAAVTTVQFF.

V gene TRBV28 combines with J gene TRBJ1-2; the D gene is possibly TRBD1 (6 bases). The CDR3 runs to 18 residues. CDR1 is MDHEN, CDR2 SYDVKM, per germline. Trimming removed 5 bases at V and 0 bases at J, with 22 bases between. CDR3 protein: CASSRADLDRTSNYGYTF. CDR3 nucleotides: TGTGCCAGCAGTCGCGCCGACCTAGACAGGACCTCTAACTATGGCTACACCTTC.

The chain has TRBV27 and TRBJ2-7, with 9 nucleotides matching TRBD1. The J segment lost 1 base and the V segment lost 5 bases, leaving 6 bases of the junction unmatched. The V gene's germline CDR1 is MNHEY and CDR2 SMNVEV (reference sequence). The CDR3 runs 15 residues. CDR3 protein: CASSPRTGVSYEQYF. For the CDR3, the DNA is TGTGCCAGCAGTCCAAGGACAGGGGTGTCCTACGAGCAGTACTTC.

Notes on this clonotype: A single base separates this from a much larger clone, so it may be a read error. The gene calls are TRBV25-1 and TRBJ2-7; 8 bases fit TRBD1. J was trimmed by 5 bases and V by 6 bases; bases with no gene match: 12. CDR1 is MGHDK, CDR2 SYGVNS, per germline. This CDR3 is 15 amino acids long. The DNA of the CDR3 is TGTGCCAGCAGCTCGGCGATTCAGGGGGCGGACGAGCAGTACTTC. It translates to CASSSAIQGADEQYF.

In DNA form, the CDR3 reads TGTGCCAGCAGTTTAGGTTTACAGGGGATGAACTATGGCTACACCTTC. Its protein is CASSLGLQGMNYGYTF. This rearrangement joins TRBV28 to TRBJ1-2; 7 bases match TRBD1. Germline assignment: CDR1 MDHEN and CDR2 SYDVKM. After removal of 2 bases from V and 2 bases from J, the junction contained 8 bases not matched to a gene. This CDR3 region has 16 residues.